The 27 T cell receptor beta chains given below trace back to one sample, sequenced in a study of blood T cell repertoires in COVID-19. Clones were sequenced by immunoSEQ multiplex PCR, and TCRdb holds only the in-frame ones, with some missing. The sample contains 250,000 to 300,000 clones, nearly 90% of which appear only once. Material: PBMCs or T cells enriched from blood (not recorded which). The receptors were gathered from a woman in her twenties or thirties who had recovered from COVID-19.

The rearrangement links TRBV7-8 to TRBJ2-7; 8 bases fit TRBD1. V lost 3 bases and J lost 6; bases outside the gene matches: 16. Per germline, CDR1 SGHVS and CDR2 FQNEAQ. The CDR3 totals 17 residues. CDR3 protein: CASSFRRSGPGGGEQYF. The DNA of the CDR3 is TGTGCCAGCAGCTTCCGACGTTCCGGGCCAGGGGGCGGCGAGCAGTACTTC. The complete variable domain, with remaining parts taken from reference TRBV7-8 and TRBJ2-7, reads GAGVSQSPRYKVAKRGQDVALRCDPISGHVSLFWYQQALGQGPEFLTYFQNEAQLDKSGLPSDRFFAERPEGSVSTLKIQRTQQEDSAVYLCASSFRRSGPGGGEQYFGPGTRLTVT.

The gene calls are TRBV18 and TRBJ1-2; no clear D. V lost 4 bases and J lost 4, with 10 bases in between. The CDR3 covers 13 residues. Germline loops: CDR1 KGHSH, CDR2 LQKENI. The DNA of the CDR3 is TGTGCCAGCTCACTCCTGGAGTCCTATGGCTACACCTTC. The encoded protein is CASSLLESYGYTF.

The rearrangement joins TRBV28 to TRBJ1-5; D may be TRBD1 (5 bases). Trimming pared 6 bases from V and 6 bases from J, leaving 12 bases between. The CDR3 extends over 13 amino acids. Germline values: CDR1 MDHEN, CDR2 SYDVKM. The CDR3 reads CASRVGGVQPQHF. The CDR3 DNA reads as TGTGCCAGCAGGGTGGGGGGGGTTCAGCCCCAGCATTTT.

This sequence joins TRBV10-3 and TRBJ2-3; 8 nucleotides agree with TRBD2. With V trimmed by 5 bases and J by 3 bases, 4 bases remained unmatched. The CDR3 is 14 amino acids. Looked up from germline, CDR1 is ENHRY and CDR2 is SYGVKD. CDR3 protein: CAISHGTRTDTQYF. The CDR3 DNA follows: TGTGCCATCAGTCACGGGACTAGGACAGATACGCAGTATTTT.

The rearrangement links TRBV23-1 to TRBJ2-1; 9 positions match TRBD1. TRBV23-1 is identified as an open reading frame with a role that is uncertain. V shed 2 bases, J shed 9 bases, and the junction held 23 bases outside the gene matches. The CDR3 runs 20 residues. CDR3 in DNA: TGCGCCAGCAGTCAAGCCCAAATTCTTTTGGCGGACAGGGGCAACAGTGAGCAGTTCTTC. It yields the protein CASSQAQILLADRGNSEQFF.

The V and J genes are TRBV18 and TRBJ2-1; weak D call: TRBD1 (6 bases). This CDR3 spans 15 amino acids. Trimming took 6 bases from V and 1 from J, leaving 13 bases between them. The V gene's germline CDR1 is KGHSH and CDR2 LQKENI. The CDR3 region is CASSPLGGSYNEQFF. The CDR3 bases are TGTGCCAGCTCTCCCCTAGGGGGTTCCTACAATGAGCAGTTCTTC.

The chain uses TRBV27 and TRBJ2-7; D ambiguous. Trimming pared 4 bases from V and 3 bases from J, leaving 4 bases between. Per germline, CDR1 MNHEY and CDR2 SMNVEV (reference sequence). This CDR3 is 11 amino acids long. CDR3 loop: CASSSIYEQYF. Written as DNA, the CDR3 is TGTGCCAGCAGTTCCATCTACGAGCAGTACTTC.

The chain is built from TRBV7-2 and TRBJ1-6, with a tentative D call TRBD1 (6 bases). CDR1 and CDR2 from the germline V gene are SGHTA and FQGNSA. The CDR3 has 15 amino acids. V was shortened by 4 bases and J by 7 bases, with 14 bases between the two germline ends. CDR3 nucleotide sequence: TGTGCCAGCAGCTACCTCAGGGGTGGAAATTCACCCCTCCACTTT. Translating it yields CASSYLRGGNSPLHF.

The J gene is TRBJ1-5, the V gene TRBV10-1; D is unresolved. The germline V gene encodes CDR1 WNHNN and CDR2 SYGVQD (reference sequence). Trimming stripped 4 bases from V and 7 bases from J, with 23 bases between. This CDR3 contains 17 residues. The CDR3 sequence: CASSASPAGGREQPQHF. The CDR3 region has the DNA TGCGCCAGCAGTGCTTCCCCGGCGGGAGGGAGGGAGCAGCCCCAGCATTTT.

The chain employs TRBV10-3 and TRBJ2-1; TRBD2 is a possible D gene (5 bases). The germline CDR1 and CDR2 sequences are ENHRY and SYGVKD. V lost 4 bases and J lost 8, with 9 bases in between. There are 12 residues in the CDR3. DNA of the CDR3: TGTGCCATCAGTGGGGCTAGCCATGAGCAGTTCTTC. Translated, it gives CAISGASHEQFF.

The CDR3, as DNA: TGTGCCAGCAGCCAAGAGTCAACCCCGGGGACCCAGTACTTC. Its translation is CASSQESTPGTQYF. V is TRBV3-1 (or the pseudogene TRBV3-2) and J is TRBJ2-5, with no clear D. Per germline, CDR1 LGHDT and CDR2 YNNKEL (reference sequence). The CDR3 sequence is 14 residues long. V was trimmed by 0 bases and J by 7 bases, leaving 12 bases between them.

The CDR3 is CASSFSGNEQFF. For the CDR3, the DNA is TGTGCCAGCAGTTTCTCAGGGAATGAGCAGTTCTTC. The chain recombines TRBV28 with TRBJ2-1, with D perhaps matching TRBD1 (5 bases). Germline lookup yields CDR1 MDHEN and CDR2 SYDVKM. The CDR3 covers 12 residues. Trimming removed 3 bases at V and 7 bases at J, with 7 bases between. Combining the CDR3 with reference TRBV28 and TRBJ2-1 gives the whole variable domain DVKVTQSSRYLVKRTGEKVFLECVQDMDHENMFWYRQDPGLGLRLIYFSYDVKMKEKGDIPEGYSVSREKKERFSLILESASTNQTSMYLCASSFSGNEQFFGPGTRLTVL.

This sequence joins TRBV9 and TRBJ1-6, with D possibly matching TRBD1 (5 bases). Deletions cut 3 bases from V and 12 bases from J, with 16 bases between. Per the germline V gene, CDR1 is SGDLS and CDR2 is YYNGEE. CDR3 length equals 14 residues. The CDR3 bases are TGTGCCAGCAGCGGGACATCCCAAATCCAACCCCTCCACTTT. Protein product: CASSGTSQIQPLHF.

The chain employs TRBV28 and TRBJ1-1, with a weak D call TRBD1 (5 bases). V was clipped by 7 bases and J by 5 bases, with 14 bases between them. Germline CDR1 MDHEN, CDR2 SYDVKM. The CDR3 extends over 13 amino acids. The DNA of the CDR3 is TGTGCCAGCAAACGGGGGATTGGGACTGAAGCTTTCTTT. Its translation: CASKRGIGTEAFF.

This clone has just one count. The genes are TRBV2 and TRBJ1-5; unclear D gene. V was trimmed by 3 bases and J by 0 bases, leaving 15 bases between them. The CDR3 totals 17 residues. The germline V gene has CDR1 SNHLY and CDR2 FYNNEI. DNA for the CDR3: TGTGCCAGCAGTGATACTCCCGATCTATATAGCAATCAGCCCCAGCATTTT. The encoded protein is CASSDTPDLYSNQPQHF.

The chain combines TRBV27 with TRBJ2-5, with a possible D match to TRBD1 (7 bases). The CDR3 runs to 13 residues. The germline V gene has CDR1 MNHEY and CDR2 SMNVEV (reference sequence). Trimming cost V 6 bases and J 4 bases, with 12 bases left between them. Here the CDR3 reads CASRTQGGETQYF. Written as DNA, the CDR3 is TGTGCCAGCAGAACCCAGGGGGGAGAGACCCAGTACTTC.

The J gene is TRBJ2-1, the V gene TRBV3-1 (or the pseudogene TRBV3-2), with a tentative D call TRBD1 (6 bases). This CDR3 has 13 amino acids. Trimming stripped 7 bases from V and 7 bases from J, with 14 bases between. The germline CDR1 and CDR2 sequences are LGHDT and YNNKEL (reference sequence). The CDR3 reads CASKHRVANEQFF. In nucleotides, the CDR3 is TGTGCCAGCAAACACAGGGTTGCGAATGAGCAGTTCTTC.

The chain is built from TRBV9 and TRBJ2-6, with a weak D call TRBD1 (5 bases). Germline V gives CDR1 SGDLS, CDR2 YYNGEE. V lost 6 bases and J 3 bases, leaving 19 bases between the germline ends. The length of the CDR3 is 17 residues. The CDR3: CASTHLGVTDGANVLTF. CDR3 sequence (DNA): TGTGCCAGCACCCACCTAGGGGTAACGGATGGGGCCAACGTCCTGACTTTC.

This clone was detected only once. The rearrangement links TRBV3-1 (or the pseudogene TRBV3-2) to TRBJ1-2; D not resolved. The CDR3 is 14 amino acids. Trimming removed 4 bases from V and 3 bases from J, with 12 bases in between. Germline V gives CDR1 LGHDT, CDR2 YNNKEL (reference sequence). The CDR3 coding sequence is TGTGCCAGCAGCCCGGCGAGGGCTGACTATGGCTACACCTTC. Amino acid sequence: CASSPARADYGYTF.

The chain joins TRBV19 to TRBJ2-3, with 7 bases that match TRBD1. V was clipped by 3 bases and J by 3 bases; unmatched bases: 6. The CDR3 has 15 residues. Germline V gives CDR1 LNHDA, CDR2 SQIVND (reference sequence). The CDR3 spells CASSMEQGTTDTQYF. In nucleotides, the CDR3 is TGTGCCAGTAGTATGGAACAGGGGACGACAGATACGCAGTATTTT.

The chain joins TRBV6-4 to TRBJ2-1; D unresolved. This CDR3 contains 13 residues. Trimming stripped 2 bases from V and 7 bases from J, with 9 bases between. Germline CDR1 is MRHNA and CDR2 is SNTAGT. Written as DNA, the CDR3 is TGTGCCAGCAGTGACCTAGGCTCTAATGAGCAGTTCTTC. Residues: CASSDLGSNEQFF.

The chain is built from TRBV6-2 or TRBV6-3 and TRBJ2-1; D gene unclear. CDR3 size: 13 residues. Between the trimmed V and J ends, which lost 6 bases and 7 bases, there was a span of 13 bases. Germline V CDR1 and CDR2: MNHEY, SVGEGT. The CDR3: CASSYTRYNEQFF. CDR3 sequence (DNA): TGTGCCAGCAGCTATACTCGGTATAATGAGCAGTTCTTC.

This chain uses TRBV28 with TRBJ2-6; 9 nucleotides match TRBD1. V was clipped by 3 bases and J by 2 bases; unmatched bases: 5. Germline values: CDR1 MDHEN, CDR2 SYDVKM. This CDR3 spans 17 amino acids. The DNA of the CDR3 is TGTGCCAGCAGTTTTCCCGGGACAGGGCCTGGGGCCAACGTCCTGACTTTC. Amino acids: CASSFPGTGPGANVLTF.

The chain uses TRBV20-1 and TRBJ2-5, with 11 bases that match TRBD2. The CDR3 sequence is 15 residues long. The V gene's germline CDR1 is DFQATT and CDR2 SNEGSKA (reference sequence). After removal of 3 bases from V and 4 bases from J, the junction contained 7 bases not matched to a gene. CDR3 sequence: CSASRLAGGGETQYF. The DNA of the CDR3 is TGCAGTGCTAGTAGGCTAGCGGGAGGAGGAGAGACCCAGTACTTC.

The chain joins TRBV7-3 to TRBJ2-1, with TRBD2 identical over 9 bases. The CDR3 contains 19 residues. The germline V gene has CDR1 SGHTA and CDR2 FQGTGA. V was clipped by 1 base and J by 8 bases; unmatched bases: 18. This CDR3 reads CASSLRGREGRTGLDEQFF. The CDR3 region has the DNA TGTGCCAGCAGCTTAAGAGGGCGGGAGGGCCGCACCGGGTTGGATGAGCAGTTCTTC.

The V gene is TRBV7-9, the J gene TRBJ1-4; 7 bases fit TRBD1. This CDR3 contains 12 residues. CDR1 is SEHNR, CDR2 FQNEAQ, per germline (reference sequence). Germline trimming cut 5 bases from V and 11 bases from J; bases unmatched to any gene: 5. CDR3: CASSDGTVKLFF. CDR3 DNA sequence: TGTGCCAGCAGCGATGGGACAGTTAAACTGTTTTTT. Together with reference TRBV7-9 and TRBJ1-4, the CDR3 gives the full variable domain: DTGVSQNPRHKITKRGQNVTFRCDPISEHNRLYWYRQTLGQGPEFLTYFQNEAQLEKSRLLSDRFSAERPKGSFSTLEIQRTEQGDSAMYLCASSDGTVKLFFGSGTQLSVL.

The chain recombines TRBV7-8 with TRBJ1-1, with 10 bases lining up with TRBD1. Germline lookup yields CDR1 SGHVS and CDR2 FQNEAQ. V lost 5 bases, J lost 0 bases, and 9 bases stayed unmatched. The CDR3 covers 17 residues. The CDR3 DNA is TGTGCCAGCAGCCCTACGGGACAGGGGCCGCTGAACACTGAAGCTTTCTTT. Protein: CASSPTGQGPLNTEAFF.